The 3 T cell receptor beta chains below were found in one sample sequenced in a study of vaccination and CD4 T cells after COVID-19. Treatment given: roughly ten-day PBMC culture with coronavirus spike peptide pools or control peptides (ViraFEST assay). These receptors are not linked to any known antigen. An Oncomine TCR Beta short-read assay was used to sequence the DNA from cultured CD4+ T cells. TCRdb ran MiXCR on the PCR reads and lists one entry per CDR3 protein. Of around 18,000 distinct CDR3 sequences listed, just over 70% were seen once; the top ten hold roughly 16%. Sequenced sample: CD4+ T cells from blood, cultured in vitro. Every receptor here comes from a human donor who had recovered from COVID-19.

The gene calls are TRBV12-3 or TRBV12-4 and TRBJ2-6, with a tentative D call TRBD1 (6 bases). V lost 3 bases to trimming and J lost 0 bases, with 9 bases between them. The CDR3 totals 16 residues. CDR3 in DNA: TGTGCCAGCAGTTTCTACAGGGTCTCTGGGGCCAACGTCCTGACTTTC. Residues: CASSFYRVSGANVLTF.

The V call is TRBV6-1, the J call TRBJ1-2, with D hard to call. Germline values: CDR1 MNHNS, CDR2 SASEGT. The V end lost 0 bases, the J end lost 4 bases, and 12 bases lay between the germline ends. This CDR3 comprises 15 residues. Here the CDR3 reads CASSEAGGAPYGYTF. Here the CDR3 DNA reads TGTGCCAGCAGTGAAGCGGGCGGTGCTCCCTATGGCTACACCTTC.

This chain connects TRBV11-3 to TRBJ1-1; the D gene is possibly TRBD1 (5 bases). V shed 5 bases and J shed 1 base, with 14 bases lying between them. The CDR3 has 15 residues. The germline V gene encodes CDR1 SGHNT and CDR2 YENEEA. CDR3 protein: CASSPSGTRNTEAFF. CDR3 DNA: TGTGCCAGCAGCCCCTCCGGGACCAGGAACACTGAAGCTTTCTTT. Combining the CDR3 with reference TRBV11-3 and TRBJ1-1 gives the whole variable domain EAGVVQSPRYKIIEKKQPVAFWCNPISGHNTLYWYLQNLGQGPELLIRYENEEAVDDSQLPKDRFSAERLKGVDSTLKIQPAELGDSAVYLCASSPSGTRNTEAFFGQGTRLTVV.